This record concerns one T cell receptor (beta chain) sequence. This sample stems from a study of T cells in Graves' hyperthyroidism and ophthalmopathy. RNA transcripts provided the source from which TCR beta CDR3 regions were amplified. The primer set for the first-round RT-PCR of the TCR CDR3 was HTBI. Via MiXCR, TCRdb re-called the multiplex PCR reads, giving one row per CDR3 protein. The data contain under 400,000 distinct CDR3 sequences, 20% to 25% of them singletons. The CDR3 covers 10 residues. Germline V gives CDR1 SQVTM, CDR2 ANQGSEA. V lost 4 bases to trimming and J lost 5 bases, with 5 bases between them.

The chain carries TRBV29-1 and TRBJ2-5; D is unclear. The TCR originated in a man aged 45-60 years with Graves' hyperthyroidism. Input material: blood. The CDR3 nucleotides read TGCAGCGTTGGATGGGAGACCCAGTACTTC. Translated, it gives CSVGWETQYF.